A single T cell receptor (beta chain) is shown here with its context. Which antigen it targets is not known. No clone much larger than this one lies a single base away; base qualities are absent. The sample is drawn from a study of blood T cell repertoires in COVID-19 (dated by TCRdb to 2020 to 2021). Some background on the complete study: Samples from collaborators originated in the United States, Italy and Spain and spanned both the acute and convalescent phases of COVID-19. The dataset comprised deeply sampled blood TCRbeta repertoires from subjects exposed to, actively infected with, or recovered from COVID-19. Where available, HLA class I and class II types were obtained from metadata supplied by the sample provider rather than from assay-based typing. The material from the prospective study consisted of cDNA or gDNA derived from T cells, B-cell-depleted T cells, or PBMCs. Sample metadata almost always included a de-identified subject ID, COVID-19 status, age in years and sex. The repertoires were released in a freely available public database meant as a resource for research on the immune response to SARS-CoV-2. Samples came from the ongoing ImmuneRACE study (first 160 participants) plus 1,254 subjects from 6 global collaborators. What the research found in general, with its limitations: Clinical and demographic metadata were provided uncurated, with the amount varying by source and participant.

For CDR1 and CDR2, the germline V gene lists SGHAT and FQNNGV. CDR3 length: 16 amino acids, cysteine to phenylalanine. Solely the CDR3 DNA is kept, with 48 bases framed from the first base. V and J are trimmed by 6 bases and 4 bases, and the gene matches miss 14 bases of the junction. TCRbeta CDR3 regions were amplified from genomic DNA using the immunoSEQ Assay, a bias-controlled multiplex PCR. Per the source publication's procedure: The number of nucleated cells in each sample was estimated by amplification of reference gene primers within the assay. To quantify the absolute abundance of each unique TCRbeta CDR3 rearrangement, sequence reads were collapsed and filtered. For each sample, productive Simpson clonality was calculated as the square root of Simpson's diversity index over productive rearrangements. As stored in TCRdb, this immuneACCESS dataset retains in-frame rearrangements with V and J assigned. A fraction of the clones does not appear; measured against another copy, unresolved V genes explain less than half of the discrepancy, and the remainder lacks a known reason. For V, J and clone size, that table is used; D and trimming come from the DNA. This sample comprises tens of thousands of clones, about 77% of them detected only once. The ten largest clones add up to less than 20% of the sample.

Each collaborating institution followed its own protocols to collect whole blood in K2EDTA tubes. For TCRbeta analysis, collaborator samples were shipped as frozen whole blood, as isolated PBMCs, or as DNA extracted from either sample type. The sample comprised peripheral blood. The rearrangement joined TRBV11-2 to TRBJ1-1; 7 junctional bases match TRBD1. The TCR sequence derives from a human donor in a cohort sampled during active COVID-19. The CDR3 loop reads CASRRTEGARSTEAFF. The nucleotides read TGTGCCAGCAGGCGCACCGAGGGGGCGCGAAGCACTGAAGCTTTCTTT. Reference TRBV11-2 and TRBJ1-1 genes cover what lies past the CDR3, so the full variable domain is EAGVAQSPRYKIIEKRQSVAFWCNPISGHATLYWYQQILGQGPKLLIQFQNNGVVDDSQLPKDRFSAERLKGVDSTLKIQPAKLEDSAVYLCASRRTEGARSTEAFFGQGTRLTVV.